Shown below are 12 T cell receptor beta chains from a single sample sequenced in a study of vaccination and CD4 T cells after COVID-19. Sequencing of cultured CD4+ T cell DNA used the Oncomine TCR Beta short-read assay. TCRdb independently ran MiXCR on the PCR reads; one entry per CDR3 protein. This sample has around 8,000 distinct CDR3 sequences, with 45% found just once. The treatment: roughly nine-day PBMC culture with coronavirus spike peptide pools or control peptides (ViraFEST assay). Researchers collected the unexposed donor's CD4+ T cells before the COVID-19 pandemic (2011-2018). The antigens for these receptors are not known. Sequencing was performed on CD4+ T cells from blood, cultured in vitro. The receptors come from a human donor in good health.

This clonotype appeared a few times. CDR3 in amino acids: CASSPDRGDSLHF. CDR3 DNA sequence: TGTGCCAGCAGCCCCGACAGGGGGGATTCCCTCCACTTT. V and J are TRBV7-2 and TRBJ1-6, with 9 bases that match TRBD1. This CDR3 spans 13 amino acids. Germline values: CDR1 SGHTA, CDR2 FQGNSA. V trimming: 5 bases; J trimming: 14 bases; junction bases outside the gene matches: 7.

The chain combines TRBV19 with TRBJ1-1; no clear D. Germline V CDR1 and CDR2: LNHDA, SQIVND (reference sequence). The length of the CDR3 is 13 residues. Trimming pared 4 bases from V and 6 bases from J, leaving 12 bases between. The CDR3 loop is CASSTTQSAEAFF. The DNA of the CDR3 is TGTGCCAGTAGTACCACACAGTCCGCTGAAGCTTTCTTT.

The chain carries TRBV20-1 and TRBJ1-2; D is possibly TRBD1 (5 bases). CDR3 length: 13 residues. Trimming took off 7 bases at V and 7 bases at J, with 19 bases between the two ends. Germline loops: CDR1 DFQATT, CDR2 SNEGSKA (reference sequence). In DNA form, the CDR3 reads TGCAGTGTCGTGGGGCAGGGAAGAATTGGCTACACCTTC. Its protein product is CSVVGQGRIGYTF.

The chain combines TRBV30 with TRBJ1-5; no reliable D call. CDR3 length equals 12 residues. Germline V lookup: CDR1 GTSNPN, CDR2 SVGIG (reference sequence). V was cut by 1 base and J by 4 bases, with 5 bases left in between. In nucleotides, the CDR3 is TGTGCCTGGAGTGAACTAAATCAGCCCCAGCATTTT. Amino acid sequence: CAWSELNQPQHF. The variable domain in full, completed from reference TRBV30 and TRBJ1-5, reads SQTIHQWPATLVQPVGSPLSLECTVEGTSNPNLYWYRQAAGRGLQLLFYSVGIGQISSEVPQNLSASRPQDRQFILSSKKLLLSDSGFYLCAWSELNQPQHFGDGTRLSIL.

The chain couples TRBV20-1 to TRBJ2-1; 9 nucleotides line up with TRBD2. Germline CDR1 is DFQATT and CDR2 is SNEGSKA (reference sequence). V shed 2 bases and J 2 bases; nucleotides not matched to a gene: 4. CDR3 length: 15 residues. The CDR3, as DNA: TGCAGTGCTAGATTAGCTAGCGGGACCTACAATGAGCAGTTCTTC. Translating it yields CSARLASGTYNEQFF.

This clonotype has only a few counts. The chain joins TRBV2 to TRBJ1-2; D is uncertain. Trimming shortened V by 4 bases and J by 7 bases, and 19 bases separated the two germline ends. Germline V gene data show CDR1 as SNHLY and CDR2 as FYNNEI. The CDR3 length is 15 residues. The CDR3 nucleotides are TGTGCCAGCAGTGGGAGGAGGCGACCTGAGGCTGGCTACACCTTC. It translates to CASSGRRRPEAGYTF.

This clonotype has just a few counts. The chain joins TRBV7-8 to TRBJ1-1, with D maybe TRBD1 (6 bases). Germline V gene data show CDR1 as SGHVS and CDR2 as FQNEAQ. V was cut by 4 bases and J by 1 base, with 7 bases left in between. There are 13 residues in the CDR3. CDR3 nucleotide sequence: TGTGCCAGCAGCTCAGGGGAGAACACTGAAGCTTTCTTT. Amino acid sequence: CASSSGENTEAFF.

This sequence joins TRBV15 and TRBJ2-3; perhaps TRBD2 as D (6 bases). With 5 bases removed from V and 11 bases from J, the gap between germline ends came to 17 bases. The germline CDR1 and CDR2 sequences are LNHNV and YYDKDF (reference sequence). CDR3 length: 13 amino acids. The CDR3 DNA follows: TGTGCCACCAGCGGGCCGGGAGTAAGCTTGCAGTATTTT. Translating it yields CATSGPGVSLQYF.

V is TRBV20-1 and J is TRBJ2-5, with TRBD1 identical over 7 bases. Germline assignment: CDR1 DFQATT and CDR2 SNEGSKA (reference sequence). J lost 7 bases, V lost 3 bases, and 14 bases had no gene match. This CDR3 comprises 15 residues. CDR3 DNA: TGCAGTGCTAGCGCCATCGAAAGGGGGCAGGGGACCCAGTACTTC. It specifies CSASAIERGQGTQYF.

By sample fraction, this clonotype is hyperexpanded. The chain has TRBV6-1 and TRBJ1-5; D ambiguous. Trimming took off 9 bases at V and 0 bases at J, with 12 bases between the two ends. The CDR3 contains 14 residues. The germline V gene encodes CDR1 MNHNS and CDR2 SASEGT. The CDR3, as DNA: TGTGCCAGTAGACGAGAGCATAGCAATCAGCCCCAGCATTTT. This codes for CASRREHSNQPQHF.

By its share, this clonotype is hyperexpanded. This sequence joins TRBV11-2 and TRBJ1-2; 7 bases are a match to TRBD1. The CDR3 is 19 residues long. Losses at the gene ends were 4 bases for V and 0 bases for J; bases not matched to a gene: 17. The germline V gene has CDR1 SGHAT and CDR2 FQNNGV. For the CDR3, the DNA is TGTGCCAGCAGCTCAATCGACCTGACAGGGAAGCCCCCTAACTATGGCTACACCTTC. Translating it yields CASSSIDLTGKPPNYGYTF. The whole variable domain, remainder taken from reference TRBV11-2 and TRBJ1-2, is EAGVAQSPRYKIIEKRQSVAFWCNPISGHATLYWYQQILGQGPKLLIQFQNNGVVDDSQLPKDRFSAERLKGVDSTLKIQPAKLEDSAVYLCASSSIDLTGKPPNYGYTFGSGTRLTVV.

This chain links TRBV10-1 with TRBJ2-1; D is possibly TRBD2 (5 bases). CDR3 size: 13 residues. Germline CDR1 reads WNHNN; CDR2 reads SYGVQD (reference sequence). The germline V and J ends were trimmed by 2 bases and 10 bases, with 12 bases remaining between them. The CDR3 region is CASSETGVGEQFF. The CDR3 DNA sequence: TGCGCCAGCAGTGAGACCGGGGTAGGCGAGCAGTTCTTC.